Each of the 32 T cell receptor beta chains below was sequenced from the same sample in a study of CD8+CD57+ T cells in acquired aplastic anemia. Genomic DNA served as template for TCR beta VDJ and CDR3 profiling. A single record per CDR3 protein comes from TCRdb applying MiXCR to the reads. Of some 410,000 distinct CDR3 sequences in the sample, around 68% are singletons; the top ten hold more than 3.5%. The sample was sorted CD4+, CD8+, or CD8+CD57+ T cells (not recorded which) from PBMCs. Every receptor here comes from a human donor in good health, serving as a control.

The rearrangement uses TRBV7-3 and TRBJ1-5, with D hard to call. This CDR3 has 16 residues. Trimming removed 2 bases at V and 13 bases at J, with 24 bases between. Germline lookup yields CDR1 SGHTA and CDR2 FQGTGA. In DNA form, the CDR3 reads TGTGCCAGCAGCTTAGGGCCGAGCTCTGGAAACACCATACAGCATTTT. Protein product: CASSLGPSSGNTIQHF.

This clonotype was seen only once. The V gene is TRBV5-1, the J gene TRBJ2-3; D is ambiguous. The CDR3 covers 13 residues. V was trimmed by 4 bases and J by 4 bases, leaving 10 bases between them. CDR1 is SGHRS, CDR2 YFSETQ, per germline. This CDR3 is CASSVAGADTQYF. The CDR3 nucleotides are TGCGCCAGCAGCGTAGCAGGCGCAGATACGCAGTATTTT. Complete variable domain (other parts from reference TRBV5-1 and TRBJ2-3): KAGVTQTPRYLIKTRGQQVTLSCSPISGHRSVSWYQQTPGQGLQFLFEYFSETQRNKGNFPGRFSGRQFSNSRSEMNVSTLELGDSALYLCASSVAGADTQYFGPGTRLTVL.

The chain is built from TRBV7-2 and TRBJ2-7; no clear D. CDR1 SGHTA and CDR2 FQGNSA come from the germline V gene. The CDR3 is 16 amino acids. V was pared by 3 bases and J by 8 bases, with 23 bases between. CDR3 amino acids: CASSLSRTASYEQQYF. CDR3 sequence (DNA): TGTGCCAGCAGCTTGTCGAGGACGGCTTCCTACGAGCAGCAGTACTTC.

This clonotype was picked up many times. The V gene is TRBV6-1, the J gene TRBJ2-1, with D tentatively TRBD2 (6 bases). The CDR3 consists of 14 residues. Germline values: CDR1 MNHNS, CDR2 SASEGT. With 3 bases removed from V and 12 bases from J, the gap between germline ends came to 18 bases. CDR3 sequence: CASSEAQVGGLQFF. CDR3 nucleotides: TGTGCCAGCAGTGAGGCTCAAGTCGGGGGTTTGCAGTTCTTC.

About this clonotype itself: One end of the junction fails to match germline, which may point to a read error. This chain connects TRBV2 to TRBJ1-1; perhaps TRBD1 as D (6 bases). CDR1 is SNHLY, CDR2 FYNNEI, per germline. The CDR3 covers 14 residues. CDR3 sequence (DNA): TGTGCCAGCAGGGACACCACAGGGTACATCGATGCTTTATTT. Translation: CASRDTTGYIDALF.

The chain joins TRBV9 to TRBJ1-1; 10 bases match TRBD1. The germline gives CDR1 SGDLS, CDR2 YYNGEE. CDR3 length: 15 residues. After removal of 3 bases from V and 12 bases from J, the junction contained 14 bases not matched to a gene. In DNA form, the CDR3 reads TGTGCCAGCAGCGCCACCGGGACAGGGGACTCACCCCCTTTCTTT. It translates to CASSATGTGDSPPFF.

Note on this clonotype: A junction end diverges from the germline sequence, so it may reflect a read error. The chain has TRBV20-1 and TRBJ1-2; no clear D. Per the germline V gene, CDR1 is DFQATT and CDR2 is SNEGSKA (reference sequence). This CDR3 comprises 13 residues. The CDR3 DNA is TGCAGCGCTACCACGGGCGGTGACTTGAGCTACACCTTC. Protein product: CSATTGGDLSYTF.

This clonotype was picked up a small number of times. V usage is TRBV13 and J usage is TRBJ2-4; a possible D gene is TRBD1 (6 bases). V shed 6 bases and J shed 6 bases, with 18 bases lying between them. Germline V gene lookup returns CDR1 PRHDT and CDR2 FYEKMQ (reference sequence). CDR3 length: 15 residues. DNA of the CDR3: TGTGCCAGCAGGGCGAGGGGGTGGGGTGTAAACATTCAGTACTTC. Protein: CASRARGWGVNIQYF.

Notes on this clonotype: It is unclear where the CDR3 begins or ends on the DNA, so no DNA is shown, and the CDR3 is as TCRdb lists it. The gene calls are TRBV2 and TRBJ2-5. Germline CDR1 and CDR2: SNHLY and FYNNEI. Inclusive of both ends, the CDR3 amounts to 17 amino acids. CDR3 residues: CASSAAERSYGYTFDSF.

Note on this clonotype: The conserved closing phenylalanine or tryptophan is absent in this CDR3, likely reflecting a read error. The DNA is left out, because the CDR3 cannot be placed on it with certainty; the CDR3 is given as TCRdb lists it. The rearrangement links TRBV6-5 to TRBJ2-2; the table gives TRBD1 as D, unverified against the DNA. 9 amino acids form the CDR3, both terminal residues included. Germline V CDR1 and CDR2: MNHEY, SVGAGI. The CDR3 is CASSELGGG.

A note on this clonotype: A much larger clone lies one base from this, so it may be a read error. Here the CDR3 reads CATRPDKTYSNQPQHF. CDR3 sequence (DNA): TGTGCCACCAGACCGGACAAGACCTATAGCAATCAGCCCCAGCATTTT. The genes are TRBV24-1 and TRBJ1-5; tentatively, D is TRBD1 (5 bases). The V end was cut by 7 bases, the J end by 0 bases, with 15 bases between. The CDR3 is 16 residues long. Per the germline V gene, CDR1 is KGHDR and CDR2 is SFDVKD.

This clonotype was counted ten times or more. The genes are TRBV4-3 and TRBJ1-1, with D tentatively TRBD1 (6 bases). The CDR3 extends over 13 amino acids. CDR1 is LGHNA and CDR2 is YSLEER in the germline V gene. Trimming removed 3 bases from V and 5 bases from J, with 10 bases in between. The CDR3 bases are TGCGCCAGCAGCCACCGGACAGCGACTGAAGCTTTCTTT. This gives the protein CASSHRTATEAFF.

The chain is built from TRBV7-3 and TRBJ2-1, with TRBD1 matching over 12 bases. With 5 bases clipped from V and 8 bases from J, the junction kept 10 bases outside the gene matches. CDR3 length: 16 residues. The germline CDR1 and CDR2 sequences are SGHTA and FQGTGA. The CDR3 spells CASSILPGQGADEQFF. The DNA for the CDR3 is TGTGCCAGCAGCATCCTACCGGGACAGGGGGCCGATGAGCAGTTCTTC.

This chain uses TRBV29-1 with TRBJ2-7; TRBD1 aligns across 9 bases. This CDR3 spans 14 amino acids. The ends lost 1 base at V and 4 bases at J; junction bases unmatched: 5. Germline assignment: CDR1 SQVTM and CDR2 ANQGSEA. In nucleotides, the CDR3 is TGCAGCGTTGAAGTGGCGGGACAGGGATACGAGCAGTACTTC. Protein product: CSVEVAGQGYEQYF.

The chain joins TRBV11-1 to TRBJ2-7, with TRBD1 as a possible D gene (5 bases). CDR1 is SGHAT and CDR2 is FQDESV in the germline V gene (reference sequence). This CDR3 comprises 14 residues. Trimming shortened V by 1 base and J by 2 bases, and 9 bases separated the two germline ends. CDR3 region: CASSLEGPPYEQYF. CDR3 bases: TGTGCCAGCAGCTTAGAGGGGCCCCCCTACGAGCAGTACTTC.

This clonotype was recorded many times. The chain carries TRBV6-2 or TRBV6-3 and TRBJ2-7; the D gene is possibly TRBD2 (5 bases). Trimming removed 6 bases at V and 6 bases at J, with 21 bases between. Looked up from germline, CDR1 is MNHEY and CDR2 is SVGEGT. The CDR3 extends over 15 amino acids. The CDR3 loop is CASSHRLARAPEQYF. CDR3 bases: TGTGCCAGCAGCCACCGCCTAGCTCGGGCTCCCGAGCAGTACTTC.

In this sample, this clonotype turned up many times. The chain recombines TRBV20-1 with TRBJ2-5; TRBD2 matches at 11 bases. This CDR3 comprises 15 residues. Germline CDR1 DFQATT, CDR2 SNEGSKA (reference sequence). The V segment lost 3 bases and the J segment 3 bases; nucleotides outside the gene matches: 6. The CDR3 DNA is TGCAGTGCTAGGATGGGACTAGCGGAAAAAGAGACCCAGTACTTC. Translating it yields CSARMGLAEKETQYF.

Notes on this clonotype: One junction end does not reproduce the germline sequence, and a read error may be involved. The rearrangement uses TRBV9 and TRBJ1-6; a weak D match, TRBD1 (5 bases). The CDR3 sequence is 13 residues long. Germline V lookup: CDR1 SGDLS, CDR2 YYNGEE. CDR3 loop: CASTQASGRGDDF. The CDR3 DNA follows: TGTGCCAGCACCCAGGCTAGCGGGCGGGGCGATGACTTT.

For this clonotype: One junction end does not reproduce the germline sequence, and a read error may be involved. The CDR3 coding sequence is TGTGCCACCAGCCCACCGGGTGCGTCCTCCGAGGCGTTCTTC. Protein: CATSPPGASSEAFF. V gene TRBV7-2 combines with J gene TRBJ2-7; D remains ambiguous. Germline loops: CDR1 SGHTA, CDR2 FQGNSA. This CDR3 is 14 amino acids long.

Concerning this clonotype itself: One end of the junction is discordant with germline, which a read error may explain. This sequence joins TRBV7-8 and TRBJ2-2, with D possibly matching TRBD2 (5 bases). This CDR3 spans 15 amino acids. Germline V gives CDR1 SGHVS, CDR2 FQNEAQ. The CDR3 loop reads CASTTEGSGTGVLFF. In nucleotides, the CDR3 is TGTGCCAGCACTACCGAAGGGTCGGGCACCGGGGTGCTGTTTTTT.

On this clonotype itself: Likely a read error: the CDR3 ends without its conserved phenylalanine or tryptophan. It is unclear where the CDR3 begins or ends on the DNA, so no DNA is shown, and the CDR3 is as TCRdb lists it. V gene TRBV19 combines with J gene TRBJ2-2; the D segment call TRBD2 is taken from the table without a DNA check. The length of the CDR3 is 15 amino acids, counting both ends. Germline assignment: CDR1 LNHDA and CDR2 SQIVND (reference sequence). CDR3 loop: CASRRQGSIYGEYFG.

This clonotype has ten or more counts. This chain connects TRBV3-1 to TRBJ1-2; D is unclear. The CDR3 runs to 13 residues. V shed 1 base and J shed 8 bases, with 11 bases lying between them. From germline, CDR1 is LGHDT and CDR2 YNNKEL (reference sequence). CDR3 region: CASSQGEVGGYTF. The CDR3 bases are TGTGCCAGCAGCCAAGGTGAGGTCGGGGGCTACACCTTC.

This clonotype was recorded at least ten times. The chain has TRBV3-1 and TRBJ1-4, with D possibly matching TRBD1 (5 bases). The CDR3 covers 15 residues. Germline V lookup: CDR1 LGHDT, CDR2 YNNKEL (reference sequence). V was clipped by 0 bases and J by 6 bases, with 11 bases between them. CDR3 in DNA: TGTGCCAGCAGCCAAGATAAGCAGGGTCATGAAAAACTGTTTTTT. This encodes CASSQDKQGHEKLFF.

The gene calls are TRBV2 and TRBJ1-6, with 11 bases lining up with TRBD1. The CDR3 has 15 amino acids. V gave up 7 bases and J gave up 14 bases; unmatched junction bases: 13. Germline CDR1 SNHLY, CDR2 FYNNEI. The CDR3 reads CASTWTGGMNSALHF. CDR3 bases: TGTGCCAGCACCTGGACAGGGGGCATGAATTCGGCCCTCCACTTT.

The J gene is TRBJ1-2, the V gene TRBV19, with D hard to call. Germline V gene lookup returns CDR1 LNHDA and CDR2 SQIVND (reference sequence). The CDR3 extends over 14 amino acids. The V end lost 5 bases, the J end lost 2 bases, and 12 bases lay between the germline ends. CDR3 residues: CASSSSIQNYGYTF. The CDR3 DNA sequence: TGTGCCAGTAGTTCGTCCATCCAGAACTATGGCTACACCTTC.

The chain uses TRBV20-1 and TRBJ1-6; tentative D call: TRBD1 (5 bases). Germline assignment: CDR1 DFQATT and CDR2 SNEGSKA (reference sequence). The CDR3 is made up of 15 amino acids. The V end was cut by 5 bases, the J end by 8 bases, with 19 bases between. The CDR3 sequence is CSADPSDKRDSPLHF. The DNA of the CDR3 is TGCAGTGCTGACCCCTCGGACAAACGAGATTCACCCCTCCACTTT.

In this sample, this clonotype turned up a few times. The chain couples TRBV19 to TRBJ2-7; 9 nucleotides match TRBD1. The CDR3 extends over 14 amino acids. Germline values: CDR1 LNHDA, CDR2 SQIVND (reference sequence). V was clipped by 3 bases and J by 5 bases; unmatched bases: 5. The CDR3 DNA reads as TGTGCCAGTAGTATTAGTACAGGGGGCAACGAGCAGTACTTC. Translation gives CASSISTGGNEQYF. Full variable domain (remainder filled in from reference TRBV19 and TRBJ2-7): DGGITQSPKYLFRKEGQNVTLSCEQNLNHDAMYWYRQDPGQGLRLIYYSQIVNDFQKGDIAEGYSVSREKKESFPLTVTSAQKNPTAFYLCASSISTGGNEQYFGPGTRLTVT.

About this clonotype itself: This CDR3 is missing its conserved last phenylalanine or tryptophan, likely due to a read error. The DNA is omitted, as the CDR3 cannot be located on it reliably, and the CDR3 follows TCRdb's listing. This chain joins TRBV19 and TRBJ2-5; the DNA was not used to check the table's D call, TRBD1. Ends included, the CDR3 has 13 residues. Germline V gives CDR1 LNHDA, CDR2 SQIVND (reference sequence). This CDR3 is CASSPRAPETHHY.

The chain carries TRBV5-6 and TRBJ1-2, with TRBD1 as a possible D gene (6 bases). In germline, CDR1 is SGHDT, CDR2 YYEEEE. The CDR3 is made up of 15 amino acids. Between the trimmed V and J ends, which lost 0 bases and 8 bases, there was a span of 17 bases. CDR3: CASSLGSGTREGYTF. The DNA of the CDR3 is TGTGCCAGCAGCTTGGGGTCCGGGACAAGGGAGGGCTACACCTTC.

This chain uses TRBV7-8 with TRBJ2-7; tentative D call: TRBD2 (5 bases). V lost 4 bases and J lost 6, with 19 bases in between. The CDR3 extends over 15 amino acids. CDR1 and CDR2 from the germline V gene are SGHVS and FQNEAQ. In nucleotides, the CDR3 is TGTGCCAGCAGCTCCCACCGGAGCCTGGACTCCGAGCAGTACTTC. It codes for CASSSHRSLDSEQYF.

This chain links TRBV20-1 with TRBJ1-1; D gene unclear. Germline V CDR1 and CDR2: DFQATT, SNEGSKA (reference sequence). V shed 4 bases and J shed 0 bases, with 3 bases lying between them. The CDR3 consists of 11 residues. The CDR3 sequence: CSAILNTEAFF. The CDR3 DNA reads TGCAGTGCTATCTTGAACACTGAAGCTTTCTTT.

With regard to this clonotype: Mismatch with germline at one junction end may stem from a read error. J is TRBJ2-3 and V is TRBV11-3; the D gene is possibly TRBD1 (6 bases). The CDR3 consists of 14 residues. Germline V gives CDR1 SGHNT, CDR2 YENEEA. The CDR3 bases are TGTGCCAGCAGCCTAGAGACAGGCCCAGATACGCAGTATTTC. Translation gives CASSLETGPDTQYF.